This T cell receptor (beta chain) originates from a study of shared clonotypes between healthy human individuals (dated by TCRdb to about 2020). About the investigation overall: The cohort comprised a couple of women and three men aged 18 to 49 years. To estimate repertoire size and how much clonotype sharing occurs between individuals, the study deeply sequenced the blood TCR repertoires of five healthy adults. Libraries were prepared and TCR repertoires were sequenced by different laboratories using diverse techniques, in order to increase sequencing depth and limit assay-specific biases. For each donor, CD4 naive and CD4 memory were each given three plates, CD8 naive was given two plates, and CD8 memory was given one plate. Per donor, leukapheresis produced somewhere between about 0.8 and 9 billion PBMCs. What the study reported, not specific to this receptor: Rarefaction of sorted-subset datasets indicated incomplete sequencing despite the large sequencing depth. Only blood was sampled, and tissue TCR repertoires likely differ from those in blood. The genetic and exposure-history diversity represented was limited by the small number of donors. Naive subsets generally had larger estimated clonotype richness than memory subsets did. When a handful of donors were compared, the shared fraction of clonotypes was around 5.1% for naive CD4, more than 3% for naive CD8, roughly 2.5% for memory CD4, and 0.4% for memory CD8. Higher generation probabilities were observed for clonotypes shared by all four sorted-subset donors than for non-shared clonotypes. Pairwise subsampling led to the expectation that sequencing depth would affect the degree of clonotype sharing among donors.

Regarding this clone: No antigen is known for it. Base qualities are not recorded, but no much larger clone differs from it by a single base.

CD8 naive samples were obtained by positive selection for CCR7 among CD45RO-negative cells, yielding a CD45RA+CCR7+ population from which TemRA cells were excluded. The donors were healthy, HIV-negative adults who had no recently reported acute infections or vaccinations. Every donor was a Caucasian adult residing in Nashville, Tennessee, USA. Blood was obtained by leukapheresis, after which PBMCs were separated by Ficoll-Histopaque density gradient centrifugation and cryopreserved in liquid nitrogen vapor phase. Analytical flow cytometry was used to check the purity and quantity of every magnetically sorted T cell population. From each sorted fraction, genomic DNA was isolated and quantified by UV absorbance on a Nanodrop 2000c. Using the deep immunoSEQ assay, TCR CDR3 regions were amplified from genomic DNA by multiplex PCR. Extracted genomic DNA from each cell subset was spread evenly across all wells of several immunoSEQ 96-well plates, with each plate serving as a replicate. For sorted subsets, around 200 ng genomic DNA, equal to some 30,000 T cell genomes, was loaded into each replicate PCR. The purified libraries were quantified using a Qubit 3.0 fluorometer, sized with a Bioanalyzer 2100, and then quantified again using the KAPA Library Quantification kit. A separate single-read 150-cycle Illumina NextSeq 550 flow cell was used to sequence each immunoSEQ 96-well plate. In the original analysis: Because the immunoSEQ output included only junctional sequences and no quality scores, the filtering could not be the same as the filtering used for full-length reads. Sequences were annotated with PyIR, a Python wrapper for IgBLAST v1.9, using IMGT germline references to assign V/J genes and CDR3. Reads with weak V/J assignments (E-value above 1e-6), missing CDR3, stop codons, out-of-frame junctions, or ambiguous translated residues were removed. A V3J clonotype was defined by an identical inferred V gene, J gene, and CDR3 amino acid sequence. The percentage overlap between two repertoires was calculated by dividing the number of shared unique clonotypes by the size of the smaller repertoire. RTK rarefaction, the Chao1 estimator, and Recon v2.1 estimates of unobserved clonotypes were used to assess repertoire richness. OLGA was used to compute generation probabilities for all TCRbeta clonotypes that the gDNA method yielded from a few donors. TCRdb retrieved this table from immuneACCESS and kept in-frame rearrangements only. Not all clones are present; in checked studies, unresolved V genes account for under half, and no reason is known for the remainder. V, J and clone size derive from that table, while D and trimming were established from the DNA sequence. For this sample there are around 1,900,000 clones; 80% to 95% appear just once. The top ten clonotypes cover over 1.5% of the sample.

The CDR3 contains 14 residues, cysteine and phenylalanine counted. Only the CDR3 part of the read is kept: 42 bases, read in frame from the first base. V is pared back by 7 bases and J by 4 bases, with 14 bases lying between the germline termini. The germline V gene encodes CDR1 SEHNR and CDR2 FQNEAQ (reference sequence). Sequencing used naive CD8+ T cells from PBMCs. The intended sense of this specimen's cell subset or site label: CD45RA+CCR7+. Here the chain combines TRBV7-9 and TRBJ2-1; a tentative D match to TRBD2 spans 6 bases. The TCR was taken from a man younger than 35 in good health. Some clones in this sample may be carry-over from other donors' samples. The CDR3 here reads CASKSGVSYNEQFF. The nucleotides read TGTGCCAGCAAATCGGGAGTTTCGTACAATGAGCAGTTCTTC.